The 10 T cell receptor beta chains given below trace back to one sample, sequenced in a study of blood T cell repertoires in COVID-19 (dated by TCRdb to 2020 to 2021). Library method: the immunoSEQ multiplex PCR assay. TCRdb provides this immuneACCESS table in a form limited to in-frame rearrangements. Some clones are lacking; in checked studies, under half of them reflect an unresolved V gene, and why the rest are absent is not known. Recorded for this sample are under 400,000 clones; 80% to 90% of them occurred a single time. Over 9.5% of the sample is held by the ten biggest clonotypes. The sample comprised peripheral blood. Every receptor here comes from a woman aged 25 to 45 with COVID-19, enrolled during active disease.

A single count supports this clone. This rearrangement joins TRBV28 to TRBJ2-7; 8 nucleotides agree with TRBD1. CDR1 MDHEN and CDR2 SYDVKM come from the germline V gene. V dropped 5 bases and J dropped 5; count of bases not matched to a gene: 11. The CDR3 totals 15 residues. The CDR3 nucleotides are TGTGCCAGCAGTCCCCCCCGACAGGGGAAAGACGAGCAGTACTTC. Residues: CASSPPRQGKDEQYF. Looking up the rest from reference TRBV28 and TRBJ2-7 gives the full variable domain: DVKVTQSSRYLVKRTGEKVFLECVQDMDHENMFWYRQDPGLGLRLIYFSYDVKMKEKGDIPEGYSVSREKKERFSLILESASTNQTSMYLCASSPPRQGKDEQYFGPGTRLTVT.

This clone has a single count. The chain combines TRBV19 with TRBJ2-5; 9 bases align to TRBD1. This CDR3 region has 19 residues. V was pared by 6 bases and J by 5 bases, with 22 bases of the junction left unmatched. Germline CDR1 reads LNHDA; CDR2 reads SQIVND (reference sequence). CDR3 coding DNA: TGTGCCAGTAGGGGCTGGGACAGGGCAGTGGCAGGAGGAGGGGAGACCCAGTACTTC. Translation gives CASRGWDRAVAGGGETQYF.

V and J are TRBV7-9 and TRBJ2-5; 9 bases are a match to TRBD1. Germline values: CDR1 SEHNR, CDR2 FQNEAQ (reference sequence). V lost 3 bases and J lost 5; bases outside the gene matches: 10. This CDR3 spans 16 amino acids. CDR3 region: CASSFMEDRGSETQYF. The CDR3 DNA reads as TGTGCCAGCAGCTTTATGGAGGACAGGGGAAGTGAGACCCAGTACTTC.

A few counts support this clone. The V gene is TRBV5-1, the J gene TRBJ1-1; 8 bases map to TRBD1. This CDR3 is 16 amino acids long. Unmatched junction bases numbered 8, after V lost 3 bases and J lost 1 base. Germline values: CDR1 SGHRS, CDR2 YFSETQ. The CDR3 nucleotides read TGCGCCAGCAGCTCACTCCTACAGGGGGAGAACACTGAAGCTTTCTTT. It yields the protein CASSSLLQGENTEAFF.

V gene TRBV24-1 combines with J gene TRBJ2-2, with TRBD1 matching over 7 bases. This CDR3 is 14 amino acids long. The V and J ends lost 7 bases and 3 bases, in that order; junction bases with no gene match: 4. From germline, CDR1 is KGHDR and CDR2 SFDVKD. For the CDR3, the DNA is TGTGCCACCAGGGGGACAGTGGACACCGGGGAGCTGTTTTTT. This codes for CATRGTVDTGELFF.

The V and J genes are TRBV5-6 and TRBJ2-2; 8 bases map to TRBD1. After removal of 6 bases from V and 8 bases from J, the junction contained 6 bases not matched to a gene. Germline V gives CDR1 SGHDT, CDR2 YYEEEE. This CDR3 is built from 13 residues. CDR3 in amino acids: CASKRTGRGELFF. CDR3 nucleotides: TGTGCCAGCAAACGGACAGGGAGGGGGGAGCTGTTTTTT.

CDR3 region: CASNAPSGIETQYF. CDR3 DNA: TGTGCCAGCAACGCCCCTAGCGGGATTGAGACCCAGTACTTC. This rearrangement joins TRBV28 to TRBJ2-5, with 9 bases fitting TRBD2. The CDR3 consists of 14 residues. The junction had 8 bases not matched to a gene; V was cut back by 7 bases and J by 5 bases. The germline CDR1 and CDR2 sequences are MDHEN and SYDVKM.

This clone occurred a few times. The chain couples TRBV3-1 (or the pseudogene TRBV3-2) to TRBJ2-2; no reliable D call. Trimming took off 9 bases at V and 6 bases at J, with 8 bases between the two ends. From germline, CDR1 is LGHDT and CDR2 YNNKEL (reference sequence). There are 11 residues in the CDR3. This CDR3 is CASRAAGELFF. The CDR3 bases are TGTGCCAGTCGCGCTGCCGGGGAGCTGTTTTTT.

J is TRBJ1-6 and V is TRBV10-1; TRBD1 aligns across 9 bases. V gave up 5 bases and J gave up 6 bases; unmatched junction bases: 2. Looked up from germline, CDR1 is WNHNN and CDR2 is SYGVQD (reference sequence). The CDR3 runs to 14 residues. CDR3 loop: CASSSTGGNSPLHF. The CDR3 nucleotides are TGCGCCAGCAGTTCGACAGGGGGTAATTCACCCCTCCACTTT.

The chain uses TRBV5-4 and TRBJ2-6, with D perhaps TRBD1 (5 bases). Germline V gene sequence: CDR1 SGHNT, CDR2 YYREEE (reference sequence). CDR3 length equals 14 residues. With 2 bases removed from V and 6 bases from J, the gap between germline ends came to 9 bases. The CDR3 sequence is CASSLRGSANVLTF. DNA of the CDR3: TGTGCCAGCAGCTTAAGGGGCTCGGCCAACGTCCTGACTTTC.